The 20 T cell receptor beta chains given below trace back to one sample, sequenced in a study of blood T cell repertoires in COVID-19. Here immunoSEQ multiplex PCR was the method, and the copy in TCRdb shows in-frame clones only, minus some. Here the sample spans 150,000 to 200,000 clones, roughly nine tenths being singletons. The specimen sequenced was peripheral blood. These receptors originate from a man aged 18-30 years with acute or convalescent COVID-19.

V is TRBV19 and J is TRBJ1-5; D is unresolved. V lost 5 bases, J lost 4 bases, and 15 bases lay in between. CDR3 length: 15 residues. Germline loops: CDR1 LNHDA, CDR2 SQIVND (reference sequence). Here the CDR3 reads CASSGEEGRNQPQHF. CDR3 DNA: TGTGCCAGTAGTGGGGAGGAGGGCAGAAATCAGCCCCAGCATTTT.

This chain links TRBV7-2 with TRBJ1-6; the D gene is possibly TRBD1 (5 bases). The germline V gene has CDR1 SGHTA and CDR2 FQGNSA. The V and J ends lost 6 bases and 4 bases respectively, with 16 bases between them. The CDR3 is 16 residues long. CDR3 loop: CASRRMKGDYNSPLHF. The CDR3 region has the DNA TGTGCCAGCAGGAGAATGAAAGGGGATTATAATTCACCCCTCCACTTT.

As regards this clone: This same CDR3 is encoded by further DNA sequences in the sample. The chain uses TRBV5-1 and TRBJ2-3; D might be TRBD1 (6 bases). The germline V gene encodes CDR1 SGHRS and CDR2 YFSETQ. The ends were cut back, 4 bases at V and 2 bases at J, with 11 bases in the middle. The CDR3 is 14 amino acids. As DNA, the CDR3 is TGCGCCAGCAGCGAGGGACAATACACAGATACGCAGTATTTT. Translated, it gives CASSEGQYTDTQYF.

The chain joins TRBV5-1 to TRBJ2-1, with TRBD2 matching 12 bases. V lost 3 bases, J lost 10 bases, and 8 bases stayed unmatched. Looked up from germline, CDR1 is SGHRS and CDR2 is YFSETQ. This CDR3 spans 15 amino acids. The CDR3 sequence is CASSSTGTSGFEQFF. Written as DNA, the CDR3 is TGCGCCAGCAGCTCTACCGGGACTAGCGGGTTCGAGCAGTTCTTC.

The V call is TRBV6-5, the J call TRBJ1-1; the match to TRBD1 covers 7 bases. CDR1 and CDR2 (germline): MNHEY, SVGAGI. The CDR3 has 14 residues. J gave up 1 base and V 7 bases, and 6 bases lay outside the gene matches. In nucleotides, the CDR3 is TGTGCCAGCAATAACAGGGGAGGGAACACTGAAGCTTTCTTT. It specifies CASNNRGGNTEAFF.

The chain uses TRBV10-1 and TRBJ2-5; TRBD1 matches 7 bases. The V and J ends lost 6 bases and 5 bases, in that order; junction bases with no gene match: 9. The germline V gene has CDR1 WNHNN and CDR2 SYGVQD (reference sequence). The CDR3 loop spans 14 amino acids. The CDR3 coding sequence is TGCGCCAGCAGCCCGGGACAGCCCGGGGAGACCCAGTACTTC. Translating gives CASSPGQPGETQYF.

V gene TRBV3-1 (or the pseudogene TRBV3-2) combines with J gene TRBJ2-5, with TRBD2 matching 8 bases. The germline CDR1 and CDR2 sequences are LGHDT and YNNKEL (reference sequence). With 3 bases clipped from V and 5 bases from J, the junction kept 11 bases outside the gene matches. This CDR3 is built from 16 residues. The CDR3 reads CASSQTGTSRLETQYF. The CDR3 coding sequence is TGTGCCAGCAGCCAGACCGGGACTAGTAGGTTGGAGACCCAGTACTTC.

This clone was seen a single time. The chain uses TRBV15 and TRBJ2-2, with D perhaps TRBD1 (5 bases). V was shortened by 2 bases and J by 6 bases, with 22 bases between the two germline ends. CDR1 and CDR2 from the germline V gene are LNHNV and YYDKDF (reference sequence). The CDR3 spans 18 residues. For the CDR3, the DNA is TGTGCCACCAGCAGAAAAAGCCCAGGGTCCGCTCTTGCCGGGGAGCTGTTTTTT. Translated, it gives CATSRKSPGSALAGELFF.

The CDR3: CASSLVSGDNEQFF. Written as DNA, the CDR3 is TGTGCCAGCAGCTTAGTGAGCGGGGACAATGAGCAGTTCTTC. The chain is built from TRBV7-3 and TRBJ2-1; 7 nucleotides line up with TRBD2. The CDR3 is 14 amino acids. In germline, CDR1 is SGHTA, CDR2 FQGTGA. After removal of 2 bases from V and 5 bases from J, the junction contained 3 bases not matched to a gene.

The V and J genes are TRBV7-9 and TRBJ2-6; tentatively, D is TRBD2 (6 bases). V lost 4 bases, J lost 1 base, and 14 bases lay in between. Germline V gene data show CDR1 as SEHNR and CDR2 as FQNEAQ (reference sequence). The CDR3 covers 17 residues. DNA of the CDR3: TGTGCCAGCAGCTCCGGGACTCCCAGGTCTGGGGCCAACGTCCTGACTTTC. It specifies CASSSGTPRSGANVLTF.

The J gene is TRBJ2-2, the V gene TRBV5-1; 12 bases line up with TRBD2. Germline-derived CDR1 and CDR2 are SGHRS and YFSETQ. The CDR3 sequence is 18 residues long. V shed 4 bases, J shed 0 bases, and the junction held 7 bases outside the gene matches. CDR3 in DNA: TGCGCCAGCAGCCTAACTAGCGGGGGGACCTCGAACACCGGGGAGCTGTTTTTT. This codes for CASSLTSGGTSNTGELFF.

The V gene is TRBV6-6, the J gene TRBJ1-5; 8 nucleotides agree with TRBD1. The CDR3 contains 14 residues. V was clipped by 5 bases and J by 6 bases; unmatched bases: 6. Germline values: CDR1 MNHNY, CDR2 SVGAGI (reference sequence). Here the CDR3 DNA reads TGTGCCAGCAGTCAACAGGGGGACGGTCAGCCCCAGCATTTT. This translates into CASSQQGDGQPQHF.

This clone was seen a few times. V gene TRBV19 combines with J gene TRBJ1-2; D may be TRBD1 (5 bases). This CDR3 spans 12 amino acids. Germline CDR1 is LNHDA and CDR2 is SQIVND (reference sequence). Trimming cost V 9 bases and J 4 bases, with 12 bases left between them. CDR3: CASLQATYGYTF. CDR3 DNA sequence: TGTGCCAGCCTACAGGCCACCTATGGCTACACCTTC.

The gene calls are TRBV7-2 and TRBJ2-5; possible D gene TRBD2, 5 bases. V dropped 6 bases and J dropped 7 bases, with 12 bases sitting between them. Germline assignment: CDR1 SGHTA and CDR2 FQGNSA. The CDR3 spans 12 residues. This chain's CDR3 is CASSRDRGTQYF. The CDR3 DNA reads as TGTGCCAGCAGTCGTGACCGGGGGACCCAGTACTTC.

This sequence joins TRBV19 and TRBJ1-5, with a possible D match to TRBD1 (5 bases). Germline CDR1 LNHDA, CDR2 SQIVND (reference sequence). This CDR3 comprises 13 residues. Trimming took 4 bases from V and 3 from J, leaving 7 bases between them. The DNA of the CDR3 is TGTGCCAGTAGTAAGGGGTACAATCAGCCCCAGCATTTT. This translates into CASSKGYNQPQHF.

This rearrangement joins TRBV18 to TRBJ1-2; 9 bases match TRBD1. CDR1 and CDR2 (germline): KGHSH, LQKENI. V dropped 1 base and J dropped 6; count of bases not matched to a gene: 12. CDR3 size: 17 residues. The CDR3 region has the DNA TGTGCCAGCTCACCACGAATTACAGGGGGCAGGGTCGATGGCTACACCTTC. Its translation: CASSPRITGGRVDGYTF.

This chain connects TRBV24-1 to TRBJ1-6; tentative D call: TRBD1 (6 bases). The CDR3 contains 13 residues. V was trimmed by 9 bases and J by 5 bases, leaving 10 bases between them. The germline V gene encodes CDR1 KGHDR and CDR2 SFDVKD. This CDR3 reads CATQGQNNSPLHF. DNA for the CDR3: TGTGCCACCCAAGGACAGAATAATTCACCCCTCCACTTT.

V gene TRBV5-8 combines with J gene TRBJ1-2, with 11 bases aligning to TRBD1. The CDR3 length is 15 residues. After removal of 4 bases from V and 4 bases from J, the junction contained 6 bases not matched to a gene. Germline V gene sequence: CDR1 SGHTS, CDR2 YDEGEE. This CDR3 is CASSAGTGGLYGYTF. The CDR3 region has the DNA TGTGCCAGCAGCGCCGGGACAGGGGGTCTCTATGGCTACACCTTC.

The V gene is TRBV18, the J gene TRBJ2-7; 8 positions agree with TRBD2. J lost 7 bases, V lost 6 bases, and 2 bases had no gene match. CDR1 and CDR2 (germline): KGHSH, LQKENI. The CDR3 spans 11 residues. In DNA form, the CDR3 reads TGTGCCAGCTCCCGGGGGGGGGAGCAGTACTTC. Amino acids: CASSRGGEQYF.

The chain recombines TRBV2 with TRBJ1-5; D may be TRBD1 (5 bases). The CDR3 totals 15 residues. Germline CDR1 is SNHLY and CDR2 is FYNNEI. The germline V and J ends were trimmed by 2 bases and 4 bases, with 12 bases remaining between them. CDR3 nucleotide sequence: TGTGCCAGCAGTGAAACGTCTAGGGGAAATCAGCCCCAGCATTTT. This translates into CASSETSRGNQPQHF.